A selection of T cell receptor beta chains follows, all from one sample in a study of T cells after yellow fever vaccination. TCRdb used MiXCR to reprocess the 5' RACE reads, holding one entry per CDR3 protein. The table records approximately 120,000 distinct CDR3 sequences, under 8.5% of them present only once. Material: CD4+ T cells sorted from PBMCs, obtained roughly 10 days after the first yellow fever vaccination. Source of these receptors: a young man who received the YFV17D yellow fever vaccine. Both conserved end residues are part of each CDR3. D genes are given only for firm matches. The size of a clone is reported for some rows only, either as once, few or many, or as a class for expanded clones.

size: .; length: 12; D: TRBD1; J: TRBJ1-6; V: TRBV5-4; CDR3: CASRTGTGVPKW; DNA: TGTGCCAGCAGGACCGGGACAGGGGTCCCCAAGTGG
size: many; length: 12; D: .; J: TRBJ2-3; V: TRBV12-5; CDR3: CASGSDGDTQYF; DNA: TGTGCTAGTGGCTCGGATGGAGATACGCAGTATTTT
size: many; length: 13; D: .; J: TRBJ2-3; V: TRBV9; CDR3: CAGGRGFTDTQYF; DNA: TGTGCCGGCGGGCGGGGATTCACAGATACGCAGTATTTT
size: many; length: 13; D: .; J: TRBJ2-7; V: TRBV3-1; CDR3: CASSQEEGSEQYF; DNA: TGTGCCAGCAGCCAAGAGGAAGGGAGCGAGCAGTACTTC
size: many; length: 15; D: TRBD1; J: TRBJ1-4; V: TRBV6-5; CDR3: CASSSNRGFNEKLFF; DNA: TGTGCCAGCAGTTCTAACAGGGGCTTTAATGAAAAACTGTTTTTT
size: many; length: 15; D: TRBD1; J: TRBJ2-1; V: TRBV5-1; CDR3: CASSLAPSGGVEQFF; DNA: TGCGCCAGCAGCTTGGCCCCCTCAGGGGGCGTAGAGCAGTTCTTC
size: few; length: 19; D: TRBD1; J: TRBJ2-4; V: TRBV5-1; CDR3: CASSLEGFSGTGFENIQYF; DNA: TGCGCCAGCAGCCTTGAGGGCTTTTCCGGGACAGGGTTCGAAAACATTCAGTACTTC
size: few; length: 14; D: .; J: TRBJ1-2; V: TRBV4-1; CDR3: CASSHRTEAYGYTF; DNA: TGCGCCAGCAGCCATCGGACAGAAGCTTATGGCTACACCTTC
size: many; length: 14; D: TRBD1; J: TRBJ2-5; V: TRBV10-3; CDR3: CAIRAGTGPETQYF; DNA: TGTGCCATCAGGGCCGGGACAGGGCCTGAGACCCAGTACTTC
size: many; length: 14; D: .; J: TRBJ2-3; V: TRBV7-8; CDR3: CASSSYQVADTQYF; DNA: TGTGCCAGCAGCTCCTATCAGGTAGCAGATACGCAGTATTTT
size: many; length: 14; D: .; J: TRBJ1-5; V: TRBV10-3; CDR3: CAISESRDRQPQHF; DNA: TGTGCCATCAGTGAGTCGCGGGATAGGCAGCCCCAGCATTTT
size: many; length: 15; D: .; J: TRBJ2-1; V: TRBV6-2/TRBV6-3; CDR3: CASSQGGSFNNEQFF; DNA: TGTGCCAGCAGTCAGGGAGGATCCTTTAACAATGAGCAGTTCTTC
size: many; length: 14; D: .; J: TRBJ1-2; V: TRBV12-5; CDR3: CASGLESPYGGYTF; DNA: TGTGCTAGTGGTTTGGAGTCGCCCTATGGGGGCTACACCTTC